A single sample gave rise to the 30 T cell receptor beta chains below, sequenced in a study of blood T cell repertoires in COVID-19. Clones were sequenced by immunoSEQ multiplex PCR, and TCRdb holds only the in-frame ones, with some missing. The top ten clones hold 3% of a sample with about 83,000 clones, 75% to 90% of them seen once. Sequenced input: peripheral blood. These receptors originate from a woman between 50 and 59 years old with active or convalescent COVID-19.

This clone was picked up one time. This sequence joins TRBV19 and TRBJ2-5; 7 bases are shared with TRBD1. In germline, CDR1 is LNHDA, CDR2 SQIVND (reference sequence). Trimming cost V 5 bases and J 5 bases; bases outside gene matches: 8. The CDR3 is made up of 14 amino acids. CDR3 amino acids: CASSLAGGWETQYF. CDR3 sequence (DNA): TGTGCCAGTAGTCTGGCAGGGGGTTGGGAGACCCAGTACTTC. The complete variable domain, with remaining parts taken from reference TRBV19 and TRBJ2-5, reads DGGITQSPKYLFRKEGQNVTLSCEQNLNHDAMYWYRQDPGQGLRLIYYSQIVNDFQKGDIAEGYSVSREKKESFPLTVTSAQKNPTAFYLCASSLAGGWETQYFGPGTRLLVL.

The chain uses TRBV6-2 or TRBV6-3 and TRBJ2-3, with D tentatively TRBD2 (6 bases). V was pared by 3 bases and J by 3 bases, with 10 bases between. CDR3 size: 14 residues. Germline loops: CDR1 MNHEY, CDR2 SVGEGT. CDR3 region: CASSYILATDTQYF. In DNA form, the CDR3 reads TGTGCCAGCAGTTATATACTAGCAACAGATACGCAGTATTTT.

The rearrangement links TRBV11-2 to TRBJ2-2; 14 bases map to TRBD2. This CDR3 is 19 amino acids long. Germline V gene data show CDR1 as SGHAT and CDR2 as FQNNGV. With V trimmed by 2 bases and J by 3 bases, 8 bases remained unmatched. As DNA, the CDR3 is TGTGCCAGCAGCTTAAGTTTTCGGGGACTAGCGGGGGACACCGGGGAGCTGTTTTTT. It translates to CASSLSFRGLAGDTGELFF.

V is TRBV28 and J is TRBJ2-1; perhaps TRBD2 as D (7 bases). V lost 5 bases to trimming and J lost 4 bases, with 15 bases between them. Germline V gene data show CDR1 as MDHEN and CDR2 as SYDVKM. The CDR3 runs 15 residues. The CDR3: CASSLPGGHYNEQFF. The CDR3 bases are TGTGCCAGCAGTCTCCCGGGGGGACATTACAATGAGCAGTTCTTC.

The V call is TRBV3-1 (or the pseudogene TRBV3-2), the J call TRBJ1-1; D uncertain. V lost 0 bases and J 11 bases, leaving 13 bases between the germline ends. The CDR3 loop spans 13 amino acids. CDR1 and CDR2 from the germline V gene are LGHDT and YNNKEL (reference sequence). CDR3 residues: CASSQDWQDSAFF. CDR3 nucleotides: TGTGCCAGCAGCCAAGATTGGCAGGATAGTGCTTTCTTT.

The chain recombines TRBV6-6 with TRBJ1-1; D unclear. There are 11 residues in the CDR3. V was clipped by 8 bases and J by 6 bases, with 10 bases between them. Germline CDR1 is MNHNY and CDR2 is SVGAGI (reference sequence). The CDR3 reads CASGEGAEAFF. Here the CDR3 DNA reads TGTGCCAGCGGGGAGGGCGCTGAAGCTTTCTTT.

The chain is built from TRBV27 and TRBJ2-3; weak D call: TRBD1 (5 bases). This CDR3 is 15 amino acids long. The V gene lost 3 bases and the J gene lost 6 bases, with 16 bases spanning the gap. Looked up from germline, CDR1 is MNHEY and CDR2 is SMNVEV (reference sequence). Here the CDR3 reads CASSLWGNPGDTQYF. The CDR3 DNA is TGTGCCAGCAGTTTGTGGGGTAACCCAGGGGATACGCAGTATTTT.

This chain uses TRBV10-3 with TRBJ1-2; the D is unclear. This CDR3 has 15 amino acids. Trimming pared 0 bases from V and 7 bases from J, leaving 15 bases between. Germline V gene data show CDR1 as ENHRY and CDR2 as SYGVKD. The CDR3 DNA follows: TGTGCCATCAGTGAGTCAGTAGCCATGGTGGGTGGCTACACCTTC. Translated: CAISESVAMVGGYTF.

The rearrangement uses TRBV30 and TRBJ2-3; TRBD2 agrees at 13 bases. The germline gives CDR1 GTSNPN, CDR2 SVGIG (reference sequence). The trim removed 2 bases at V and 6 bases at J, leaving 11 bases unmatched. The CDR3 is 17 residues long. CDR3 sequence: CAWSPARLAGGTDTQYF. In DNA, the CDR3 is TGTGCCTGGAGTCCGGCCCGACTAGCGGGGGGAACGGATACGCAGTATTTT.

This rearrangement joins TRBV7-9 to TRBJ1-2, with D hard to call. The CDR3 length is 14 residues. Deletions cut 3 bases from V and 0 bases from J, with 8 bases between. The germline V gene has CDR1 SEHNR and CDR2 FQNEAQ (reference sequence). CDR3 coding DNA: TGTGCCAGCAGCTTCGGGGTAGCTAACTATGGCTACACCTTC. Its translation is CASSFGVANYGYTF.

The chain recombines TRBV7-6 with TRBJ2-3; unclear D gene. CDR3 length equals 12 residues. CDR1 is SGHVS, CDR2 FNYEAQ, per germline. Trimming cost V 3 bases and J 6 bases, with 7 bases left between them. The CDR3 here is CASSFSSDTQYF. CDR3 in DNA: TGTGCCAGCAGCTTCAGTTCCGATACGCAGTATTTT.

The chain couples TRBV2 to TRBJ1-2, with unresolved D. The V end was cut by 3 bases, the J end by 1 base, with 6 bases between. From germline, CDR1 is SNHLY and CDR2 FYNNEI. CDR3 length equals 13 residues. This CDR3 is CASSEKLNYGYTF. Written as DNA, the CDR3 is TGTGCCAGCAGTGAGAAGCTTAACTATGGCTACACCTTC.

This chain connects TRBV19 to TRBJ2-1; D gene uncertain. The CDR3 loop spans 11 amino acids. The germline V and J ends were trimmed by 1 base and 9 bases, with 4 bases remaining between them. The germline V gene encodes CDR1 LNHDA and CDR2 SQIVND (reference sequence). This CDR3 is CASSIAGEQFF. CDR3 coding DNA: TGTGCCAGTAGTATAGCAGGTGAGCAGTTCTTC.

This clone occurred a few times. The chain uses TRBV27 and TRBJ1-2; 11 nucleotides agree with TRBD1. The CDR3 length is 15 residues. Germline CDR1 is MNHEY and CDR2 is SMNVEV (reference sequence). The J segment lost 5 bases and the V segment lost 6 bases, leaving 8 bases of the junction unmatched. The CDR3 nucleotides read TGTGCCAGCAGATTGGGGACAGGGGGGAATTATGGCTACACCTTC. Translation gives CASRLGTGGNYGYTF.

The chain employs TRBV3-1 (or the pseudogene TRBV3-2) and TRBJ1-2; possible D gene TRBD1, 5 bases. Trimming shortened V by 1 base and J by 2 bases, and 8 bases separated the two germline ends. Germline CDR1 reads LGHDT; CDR2 reads YNNKEL (reference sequence). This CDR3 spans 14 amino acids. This CDR3 is CASSQAGRNYGYTF. Written as DNA, the CDR3 is TGTGCCAGCAGCCAAGCAGGGAGGAACTATGGCTACACCTTC.

The V gene is TRBV20-1, the J gene TRBJ1-2; D is uncertain. Looked up from germline, CDR1 is DFQATT and CDR2 is SNEGSKA (reference sequence). The CDR3 extends over 11 amino acids. With 1 base removed from V and 6 bases from J, the gap between germline ends came to 6 bases. CDR3: CSARAGDGYTF. CDR3 sequence (DNA): TGCAGTGCTAGAGCCGGGGATGGCTACACCTTC.

The gene calls are TRBV9 and TRBJ1-1; TRBD1 is a possible D gene (6 bases). The germline V and J ends were trimmed by 4 bases and 7 bases, with 11 bases remaining between them. Germline CDR1 SGDLS, CDR2 YYNGEE. The CDR3 length is 12 residues. CDR3 nucleotides: TGTGCCAGCAGCTCGGGGGGCGTTGAAGCTTTCTTT. This codes for CASSSGGVEAFF. The whole variable domain, remainder taken from reference TRBV9 and TRBJ1-1, is DSGVTQTPKHLITATGQRVTLRCSPRSGDLSVYWYQQSLDQGLQFLIQYYNGEERAKGNILERFSAQQFPDLHSELNLSSLELGDSALYFCASSSGGVEAFFGQGTRLTVV.

The chain recombines TRBV5-1 with TRBJ2-5; possible D gene TRBD1, 5 bases. Per germline, CDR1 SGHRS and CDR2 YFSETQ. The CDR3 has 14 amino acids. Deletions cut 0 bases from V and 1 base from J, with 7 bases between. The CDR3: CASSLGQPQETQYF. CDR3 in DNA: TGCGCCAGCAGCTTGGGACAGCCCCAAGAGACCCAGTACTTC.

The chain combines TRBV5-1 with TRBJ1-1; 8 bases fit TRBD1. This CDR3 has 15 residues. V dropped 0 bases and J dropped 4; count of bases not matched to a gene: 5. Germline V gene sequence: CDR1 SGHRS, CDR2 YFSETQ. CDR3 loop: CASSLATTGATEAFF. The CDR3 DNA reads as TGCGCCAGCAGCTTGGCGACGACAGGGGCCACTGAAGCTTTCTTT.

The chain uses TRBV27 and TRBJ2-2; 8 bases fit TRBD1. The CDR3 contains 15 residues. The J segment lost 1 base and the V segment lost 5 bases, leaving 3 bases of the junction unmatched. Germline CDR1 reads MNHEY; CDR2 reads SMNVEV (reference sequence). The CDR3 DNA reads TGTGCCAGCAGTCTCGGGACAGGGAACACCGGGGAGCTGTTTTTT. As protein: CASSLGTGNTGELFF.

The V gene is TRBV6-5, the J gene TRBJ2-1; D is perhaps TRBD2 (6 bases). Trimming stripped 8 bases from V and 9 bases from J, with 20 bases between. Germline values: CDR1 MNHEY, CDR2 SVGAGI. The CDR3 has 14 residues. DNA for the CDR3: TGTGCCAGCTGCCGGGATCGGGGGTGGAGTGAGCAGTTCTTC. Encoded protein: CASCRDRGWSEQFF.

The chain combines TRBV29-1 with TRBJ1-1, with 11 positions matching TRBD1. In germline, CDR1 is SQVTM, CDR2 ANQGSEA. This CDR3 is built from 12 residues. The J segment lost 8 bases and the V segment lost 5 bases, leaving 4 bases of the junction unmatched. In DNA form, the CDR3 reads TGCAGCGTTCGGACAGGGGGCATGGAAGCTTTCTTT. Encoded protein: CSVRTGGMEAFF.

The rearrangement uses TRBV2 and TRBJ1-1, with D perhaps matching TRBD1 (5 bases). V lost 7 bases and J 4 bases, leaving 13 bases between the germline ends. CDR3 size: 13 residues. In germline, CDR1 is SNHLY, CDR2 FYNNEI. The CDR3 sequence is CASIGTGGTEAFF. CDR3 nucleotides: TGTGCCAGCATCGGCACCGGGGGCACTGAAGCTTTCTTT.

The gene calls are TRBV6-2 or TRBV6-3 and TRBJ1-5, with 10 bases lining up with TRBD1. Germline values: CDR1 MNHEY, CDR2 SVGEGT. The V and J ends lost 6 bases and 5 bases, in that order; junction bases with no gene match: 10. This CDR3 is built from 16 residues. CDR3 amino acids: CASSAGPGQGHQPQHF. As DNA, the CDR3 is TGTGCCAGCAGCGCGGGACCGGGACAGGGGCATCAGCCCCAGCATTTT.

The chain recombines TRBV13 with TRBJ2-5, with 13 bases lining up with TRBD2. Trimming cost V 8 bases and J 5 bases; bases outside gene matches: 8. This CDR3 is 15 amino acids long. CDR1 and CDR2 from the germline V gene are PRHDT and FYEKMQ (reference sequence). Here the CDR3 reads CASGPTSGGRETQYF. In nucleotides, the CDR3 is TGTGCCAGCGGACCGACTAGCGGGGGGCGGGAGACCCAGTACTTC.

The chain combines TRBV9 with TRBJ2-3; 11 positions agree with TRBD2. Germline V CDR1 and CDR2: SGDLS, YYNGEE. The V gene end was trimmed by 3 bases and the J gene end by 5 bases; junction bases not matched to a gene: 5. The CDR3 has 15 residues. The CDR3 here is CASSAIAGGRDTQYF. The CDR3 DNA reads as TGTGCCAGCAGCGCCATAGCGGGGGGGCGAGATACGCAGTATTTT. Looking up the rest from reference TRBV9 and TRBJ2-3 gives the full variable domain: DSGVTQTPKHLITATGQRVTLRCSPRSGDLSVYWYQQSLDQGLQFLIQYYNGEERAKGNILERFSAQQFPDLHSELNLSSLELGDSALYFCASSAIAGGRDTQYFGPGTRLTVL.

The chain employs TRBV4-3 and TRBJ2-6; TRBD2 agrees at 7 bases. V lost 3 bases, J lost 4 bases, and 9 bases stayed unmatched. This CDR3 has 17 residues. Germline V gene data show CDR1 as LGHNA and CDR2 as YSLEER. CDR3 DNA: TGCGCCAGCAGCCAGGGAGGGGTTCCTGGGGGGGCCAACGTCCTGACTTTC. Residues: CASSQGGVPGGANVLTF.

The rearrangement joins TRBV10-3 to TRBJ2-7, with 7 nucleotides matching TRBD2. CDR1 and CDR2 from the germline V gene are ENHRY and SYGVKD. V lost 11 bases to trimming and J lost 0 bases; unmatched junction nucleotides: 10. The CDR3 loop spans 14 amino acids. The CDR3 region has the DNA TGTGCCTCCAGATGGGGGGGGAACTCCTACGAGCAGTACTTC. It translates to CASRWGGNSYEQYF.

J is TRBJ1-1 and V is TRBV6-5, with D tentatively TRBD1 (6 bases). Trimming shortened V by 5 bases and J by 5 bases, and 6 bases separated the two germline ends. CDR3 length: 11 residues. Germline assignment: CDR1 MNHEY and CDR2 SVGAGI. The CDR3 loop is CASSRGTEAFF. The CDR3, as DNA: TGTGCCAGCAGTAGGGGGACTGAAGCTTTCTTT.

CDR3 nucleotides: TGTGCCAGCAGCTTCTTTCTCACCGGGACAGGGGACACTGAAGCTTTCTTT. Its protein is CASSFFLTGTGDTEAFF. This rearrangement joins TRBV7-2 to TRBJ1-1; 10 nucleotides match TRBD1. The germline V gene has CDR1 SGHTA and CDR2 FQGNSA. Trimming took 3 bases from V and 3 from J; bases not matched to a gene: 10. The length of the CDR3 is 17 residues.